A selection of T cell receptor beta chains follows, all from one sample in a study of cytomegalovirus exposure and HLA in healthy donors. Repertoires were generated with immunoSEQ multiplex PCR, while TCRdb's copy carries only in-frame clones and drops some. This sample carries about 160,000 clones, about 81% of them seen once, and the ten largest clones take approximately 3.1%. Sequencing was performed on PBMCs. The origin of the receptors is a woman aged 45-65 years in good health and CMV-seropositive. Both conserved end residues are trimmed from each CDR3. A D gene is named only where the DNA matches it firmly. Expanded clones get a size class; other rows say once, few or many, or leave the size out.

TRBJ1-2	TRBV6-6	-	TRBD1	11	ASSFDREAGYT
TRBJ1-5	TRBV30	-	TRBD1	15	AWSVPWYRGLDQPQH
TRBJ1-3	TRBV5-6	-	-	12	ASSRRVSGNTIY
TRBJ1-2	TRBV4-1	-	-	12	ASSQDLDFYGYT
TRBJ1-1	TRBV11-3	once	-	11	ASSLGANTEAF
TRBJ1-3	TRBV9	-	-	12	ASSVGGFGNTIY
TRBJ2-7	TRBV29-1	-	TRBD1	12	SVGEGARVYEQY
TRBJ1-5	TRBV19	-	-	11	ASSMEGDQPQH
TRBJ1-1	TRBV14	-	TRBD1	14	ASSQAGTGGRTEAF
TRBJ1-2	TRBV7-2	-	TRBD1	13	ASSPGTGGARGYT
TRBJ2-1	TRBV5-1	-	-	13	ASSSSGSSYNEQF
TRBJ1-5	TRBV7-9	-	-	13	ASSLSGGSQQPQH
TRBJ2-7	TRBV5-4	-	-	14	ASSFGLLLHSYEQY
TRBJ1-6	TRBV27	-	-	13	ASSLFGGVNSPLH
TRBJ1-6	TRBV5-1	-	-	13	ASSLVGRSGSPLH
TRBJ1-5	TRBV4-2	-	TRBD1	13	ASSQDGQGGQPQH
TRBJ2-3	TRBV5-1	-	-	12	ASSLAQGPDTQY
TRBJ2-1	TRBV29-1	-	-	12	SAAGQGSYNEQF
TRBJ2-1	TRBV5-1	-	-	13	ASSLSGGSYNEQF
TRBJ1-4	TRBV25-1	once	-	14	ASSDYNTGNNEKLF
TRBJ1-2	TRBV7-9	-	TRBD1	14	ASSLEGDREDYGYT
TRBJ1-6	TRBV11-2	once	-	13	ASSLRRLGNSPLH
TRBJ1-2	TRBV6-1	once	-	13	ASSDQRRQGGGYT
TRBJ2-1	TRBV13	few	-	15	ASSSSPGLNAYNEQF
TRBJ2-7	TRBV5-1	-	TRBD1	12	ASSPGQGFREQY
TRBJ2-3	TRBV7-2	-	-	15	ASSLAFGWVGTDTQY